This is a list of T cell receptor beta chains from one sample in a study of glioma-infiltrating T cells. One entry per CDR3 protein results from TCRdb running MiXCR on the multiplex PCR reads. The sample lists roughly 120,000 distinct CDR3 sequences, approximately 23% seen once, with nearly 15% in the top ten. Sequencing was performed on glioma tissue, nonneoplastic brain tissue, or PBMCs (not recorded which). These TCRs come from a human donor with low-grade glioma or glioblastoma, undergoing nonglioma brain surgery, or in good health (not recorded which). The CDR3 runs from the conserved cysteine through the conserved F or W. Each record gives: J gene, D gene, clone size, V gene, CDR3 protein, CDR3 DNA. D genes are given only for firm matches. Where a row states a size, it is once, few, many or the class of an expanded clone; other rows omit it.

J gene: TRBJ2-7
D gene: TRBD2
clone size: many
V gene: TRBV7-2
CDR3 protein: CASSLSGTNPPYEQYF
CDR3 DNA: TGTGCCAGCAGCCTGAGCGGGACCAACCCCCCTTACGAGCAGTACTTC

J gene: TRBJ2-7
D gene: NA
clone size: many
V gene: TRBV27
CDR3 protein: CASSLPGHSYEQYF
CDR3 DNA: TGTGCCAGCAGTTTACCCGGCCACTCCTACGAGCAGTACTTC

J gene: TRBJ2-7
D gene: NA
clone size: many
V gene: TRBV5-5
CDR3 protein: CASSLTGATYEQYF
CDR3 DNA: TGTGCCAGCAGCTTAACCGGGGCCACCTACGAGCAGTACTTC

J gene: TRBJ1-1
D gene: NA
clone size: many
V gene: TRBV4-2
CDR3 protein: CASSRDGKNTEAFF
CDR3 DNA: TGTGCCAGCAGCCGAGACGGAAAGAACACTGAAGCTTTCTTT

J gene: TRBJ1-5
D gene: NA
clone size: NA
V gene: TRBV7-2
CDR3 protein: CASSRQARSNQPQHF
CDR3 DNA: TGTGCCAGCAGCAGACAGGCCCGGAGCAATCAGCCCCAGCATTTT

J gene: TRBJ2-4
D gene: TRBD1
clone size: NA
V gene: TRBV9
CDR3 protein: CASSLDRVGNIQYF
CDR3 DNA: TGTGCCAGCTCTCTTGACAGGGTTGGAAACATTCAGTACTTC

J gene: TRBJ2-1
D gene: TRBD1
clone size: once
V gene: TRBV6-5
CDR3 protein: CASRPGTVYNEQFF
CDR3 DNA: TGTGCCAGCAGACCCGGGACAGTGTACAATGAGCAGTTCTTC

J gene: TRBJ2-7
D gene: NA
clone size: NA
V gene: TRBV5-4
CDR3 protein: CASSLPWEEQYF
CDR3 DNA: TGTGCCAGCAGCCTGCCCTGGGAGGAGCAGTACTTC

J gene: TRBJ2-1
D gene: TRBD1
clone size: many
V gene: TRBV5-4
CDR3 protein: CASSQRQGAKDNEQFF
CDR3 DNA: TGTGCCAGCAGCCAGAGACAGGGGGCGAAGGACAATGAGCAGTTCTTC

J gene: TRBJ2-2
D gene: NA
clone size: many
V gene: TRBV7-9
CDR3 protein: CASSLGPAGELFF
CDR3 DNA: TGTGCCAGCAGCTTAGGCCCCGCCGGGGAGCTGTTTTTT

J gene: TRBJ2-7
D gene: NA
clone size: many
V gene: TRBV19
CDR3 protein: CASSVGENYEQYF
CDR3 DNA: TGTGCCAGTAGTGTAGGGGAGAACTACGAGCAGTACTTC

J gene: TRBJ2-7
D gene: NA
clone size: many
V gene: TRBV6-1
CDR3 protein: CASRRAGTVSYEQYF
CDR3 DNA: TGTGCCAGCAGAAGGGCCGGGACGGTCTCCTACGAGCAGTACTTC

J gene: TRBJ2-3
D gene: TRBD2
clone size: many
V gene: TRBV28
CDR3 protein: CASRLELAGSDTQYF
CDR3 DNA: TGTGCCAGCAGATTAGAACTAGCGGGGTCAGATACGCAGTATTTT

J gene: TRBJ2-5
D gene: TRBD2
clone size: NA
V gene: TRBV2
CDR3 protein: CASSGVAGVQEAEYF
CDR3 DNA: TGTGCCAGCAGTGGGGTCGCGGGAGTGCAAGAGGCCGAGTACTTC

J gene: TRBJ2-1
D gene: NA
clone size: few
V gene: TRBV12-3/TRBV12-4
CDR3 protein: CASSFYQSSYNEQFF
CDR3 DNA: TGTGCCAGCAGTTTTTACCAGAGCTCCTACAATGAGCAGTTCTTC

J gene: TRBJ2-5
D gene: NA
clone size: many
V gene: TRBV28
CDR3 protein: CASFRSQETQYF
CDR3 DNA: TGTGCCAGTTTTAGATCTCAAGAGACCCAGTACTTC

J gene: TRBJ2-2
D gene: NA
clone size: few
V gene: TRBV12-3/TRBV12-4
CDR3 protein: CASSPGLDTGELFF
CDR3 DNA: TGTGCCAGCAGTCCGGGACTTGACACCGGGGAGCTGTTTTTT

J gene: TRBJ1-6
D gene: NA
clone size: many
V gene: TRBV15
CDR3 protein: CATSRDWESPLHF
CDR3 DNA: TGTGCCACCAGCAGAGATTGGGAGTCACCCCTCCACTTT

J gene: TRBJ2-7
D gene: NA
clone size: many
V gene: TRBV28
CDR3 protein: CASSFPGAGYEQYF
CDR3 DNA: TGTGCCAGCAGTTTTCCAGGGGCGGGTTACGAGCAGTACTTC

J gene: TRBJ2-6
D gene: NA
clone size: NA
V gene: TRBV18
CDR3 protein: CTSSPNSGANVLTF
CDR3 DNA: TGTACCAGCTCACCAAACTCTGGGGCCAACGTCCTGACTTTC

J gene: TRBJ1-5
D gene: TRBD1
clone size: many
V gene: TRBV15
CDR3 protein: CATSRRGTGMGQPQHF
CDR3 DNA: TGTGCCACCAGCAGACGAGGGACAGGGATGGGTCAGCCCCAGCATTTT

J gene: TRBJ1-2
D gene: TRBD1
clone size: many
V gene: TRBV6-1
CDR3 protein: CASSQRAQGVLGYTF
CDR3 DNA: TGTGCCAGCAGCCAAAGGGCCCAGGGGGTTCTTGGCTACACCTTC

J gene: TRBJ2-1
D gene: NA
clone size: many
V gene: TRBV27
CDR3 protein: CASSFGRVNEQFF
CDR3 DNA: TGTGCCAGCAGTTTCGGGCGTGTTAATGAGCAGTTCTTC

J gene: TRBJ2-3
D gene: NA
clone size: NA
V gene: TRBV5-4
CDR3 protein: CASFRAGSTDTQYF
CDR3 DNA: TGTGCCAGCTTCAGGGCGGGAAGCACAGATACGCAGTATTTT

J gene: TRBJ1-6
D gene: TRBD1
clone size: many
V gene: TRBV20-1
CDR3 protein: CSASEGQRNSPLHF
CDR3 DNA: TGCAGTGCCAGCGAGGGACAGAGAAATTCACCCCTCCACTTT

J gene: TRBJ1-1
D gene: NA
clone size: many
V gene: TRBV7-2
CDR3 protein: CASSSRQVGPVNTEAFF
CDR3 DNA: TGTGCCAGCAGCTCGCGACAGGTTGGACCCGTGAACACTGAAGCTTTCTTT

J gene: TRBJ1-2
D gene: TRBD1
clone size: NA
V gene: TRBV12-3/TRBV12-4
CDR3 protein: CASSLPGTGKDGYTF
CDR3 DNA: TGTGCCAGCAGCCTACCCGGGACAGGGAAAGATGGCTACACCTTC

J gene: TRBJ2-5
D gene: NA
clone size: many
V gene: TRBV14
CDR3 protein: CASSRLQVQETQYF
CDR3 DNA: TGTGCCAGCAGCCGGTTACAAGTCCAAGAGACCCAGTACTTC

J gene: TRBJ2-2
D gene: TRBD2
clone size: few
V gene: TRBV7-2
CDR3 protein: CASSLLPSGNTGELFF
CDR3 DNA: TGTGCCAGCAGCTTATTGCCTAGCGGGAACACCGGGGAGCTGTTTTTT

J gene: TRBJ2-2
D gene: TRBD2
clone size: many
V gene: TRBV7-9
CDR3 protein: CASSLVASGRAGTGELFF
CDR3 DNA: TGTGCCAGCAGCTTAGTAGCTAGCGGGAGGGCCGGCACCGGGGAGCTGTTTTTT

J gene: TRBJ1-5
D gene: NA
clone size: few
V gene: TRBV3-1
CDR3 protein: CASSQDSRSNQPQHF
CDR3 DNA: TGTGCCAGCAGCCAAGATTCTAGGAGCAATCAGCCCCAGCATTTT

J gene: TRBJ2-5
D gene: TRBD1
clone size: many
V gene: TRBV6-1
CDR3 protein: CASRRGTGPQETQYF
CDR3 DNA: TGTGCCAGCAGACGAGGGACAGGCCCGCAAGAGACCCAGTACTTC

J gene: TRBJ2-1
D gene: TRBD2
clone size: many
V gene: TRBV20-1
CDR3 protein: CSVTSGSLTDEQFF
CDR3 DNA: TGCAGCGTGACTAGCGGGAGTTTGACCGATGAGCAGTTCTTC

J gene: TRBJ2-1
D gene: TRBD2
clone size: few
V gene: TRBV9
CDR3 protein: CASSPKTSGSHDEQFF
CDR3 DNA: TGTGCCAGCAGCCCCAAGACTAGCGGGAGTCACGATGAGCAGTTCTTC

J gene: TRBJ2-3
D gene: TRBD2
clone size: few
V gene: TRBV7-9
CDR3 protein: CASSSPGGLAGVGGDTQYF
CDR3 DNA: TGTGCCAGCAGCTCCCCCGGAGGACTAGCGGGAGTTGGGGGTGATACGCAGTATTTT

J gene: TRBJ1-1
D gene: NA
clone size: few
V gene: TRBV11-3
CDR3 protein: CASSLDLLKAFF
CDR3 DNA: TGTGCCAGCAGCTTAGATCTGCTAAAAGCTTTCTTT

J gene: TRBJ2-5
D gene: NA
clone size: many
V gene: TRBV28
CDR3 protein: CVWTGETQYF
CDR3 DNA: TGTGTCTGGACGGGTGAGACCCAGTACTTC

J gene: TRBJ2-2
D gene: NA
clone size: many
V gene: TRBV6-2/TRBV6-3
CDR3 protein: CASSYDDPGELFF
CDR3 DNA: TGTGCCAGCAGTTATGATGATCCCGGGGAGCTGTTTTTT

J gene: TRBJ1-6
D gene: TRBD1
clone size: many
V gene: TRBV7-9
CDR3 protein: CASSSQGTNSPLHF
CDR3 DNA: TGTGCCAGCAGTTCACAGGGGACAAATTCACCCCTCCACTTT

J gene: TRBJ1-5
D gene: NA
clone size: NA
V gene: TRBV5-1
CDR3 protein: CASSLGWPNQPQHF
CDR3 DNA: TGCGCCAGCAGCTTGGGATGGCCTAATCAGCCACAGCATTTT

J gene: TRBJ2-2
D gene: TRBD2
clone size: NA
V gene: TRBV30
CDR3 protein: CAGTGTSVTGELFF
CDR3 DNA: TGTGCCGGCACCGGGACTAGCGTCACCGGGGAGCTGTTTTTT

J gene: TRBJ2-3
D gene: TRBD2
clone size: NA
V gene: TRBV4-2
CDR3 protein: CASSQLLAGVADTQYF
CDR3 DNA: TGTGCCAGCAGCCAACTACTAGCGGGAGTTGCAGATACGCAGTATTTT

J gene: TRBJ1-1
D gene: NA
clone size: many
V gene: TRBV20-1
CDR3 protein: CSAREGRLNTEAFF
CDR3 DNA: TGCAGTGCTAGAGAGGGACGGTTGAACACTGAAGCTTTCTTT

J gene: TRBJ2-2
D gene: TRBD1
clone size: many
V gene: TRBV19
CDR3 protein: CASSIWTGGTGELFF
CDR3 DNA: TGTGCCAGTAGTATTTGGACAGGGGGAACCGGGGAGCTGTTTTTT

J gene: TRBJ2-5
D gene: NA
clone size: many
V gene: TRBV27
CDR3 protein: CASSLRYQETQYF
CDR3 DNA: TGTGCCAGCAGTCTGAGGTACCAAGAGACCCAGTACTTC

J gene: TRBJ2-7
D gene: NA
clone size: many
V gene: TRBV6-2/TRBV6-3
CDR3 protein: CASSYLGWGSYEQYF
CDR3 DNA: TGTGCCAGCAGTTACCTGGGGTGGGGCTCCTACGAGCAGTACTTC

J gene: TRBJ2-1
D gene: TRBD1
clone size: NA
V gene: TRBV7-9
CDR3 protein: CASSLMGQVVGQFF
CDR3 DNA: TGTGCCAGCAGCTTAATGGGACAGGTAGTCGGGCAGTTCTTC

J gene: TRBJ1-2
D gene: TRBD1
clone size: many
V gene: TRBV2
CDR3 protein: CASSGGSRGGDGYTF
CDR3 DNA: TGTGCCAGCAGTGGGGGGAGTAGAGGGGGCGATGGCTACACCTTC

J gene: TRBJ1-2
D gene: NA
clone size: NA
V gene: TRBV19
CDR3 protein: CASSISGSGEVYGHTF
CDR3 DNA: TGTGCCAGTAGTATTAGCGGATCAGGCGAAGTCTATGGCCACACCTTC